This T cell receptor (beta chain) originates from a study of shared clonotypes between healthy human individuals. Study-level background: CD8 memory received one plate per donor, CD8 naive two, CD4 memory three and CD4 naive three. General study points: Compared with memory subsets, naive subsets generally had larger estimated richness. The small donor group covered limited genetic and exposure diversity.

Genomic DNA belonging to each subset was distributed in equal measure over several immunoSEQ plates. Some clones are missing from TCRdb's copy, which holds only in-frame ones; the method was immunoSEQ multiplex PCR. There are 1.5 million to 2.5 million clones in the sample; over 85% occur only once, and less than 1.5% lies in the top ten. The V end lost 1 base, the J end lost 2 bases, and 10 bases lay between the germline ends. The length of the CDR3 is 14 residues. CDR1 is GTSNPN and CDR2 is SVGIG in the germline V gene (reference sequence). Regarding this clone: The antigen is unknown.

CD45RO-negative cells were positively selected for CCR7, leaving out terminally differentiated effector memory CD45RA+ cells. Specimen: naive CD8+ T cells sorted from blood. This clonotype was sampled from a man aged 18 to 30 in good health. This sequence joins TRBV30 and TRBJ2-3; D gene unclear. CDR3 region: CAWSGTGITDTQYF. The CDR3, as DNA: TGTGCCTGGAGTGGAACGGGTATCACAGATACGCAGTATTTT. The complete variable domain, with remaining parts taken from reference TRBV30 and TRBJ2-3, reads SQTIHQWPATLVQPVGSPLSLECTVEGTSNPNLYWYRQAAGRGLQLLFYSVGIGQISSEVPQNLSASRPQDRQFILSSKKLLLSDSGFYLCAWSGTGITDTQYFGPGTRLTVL.